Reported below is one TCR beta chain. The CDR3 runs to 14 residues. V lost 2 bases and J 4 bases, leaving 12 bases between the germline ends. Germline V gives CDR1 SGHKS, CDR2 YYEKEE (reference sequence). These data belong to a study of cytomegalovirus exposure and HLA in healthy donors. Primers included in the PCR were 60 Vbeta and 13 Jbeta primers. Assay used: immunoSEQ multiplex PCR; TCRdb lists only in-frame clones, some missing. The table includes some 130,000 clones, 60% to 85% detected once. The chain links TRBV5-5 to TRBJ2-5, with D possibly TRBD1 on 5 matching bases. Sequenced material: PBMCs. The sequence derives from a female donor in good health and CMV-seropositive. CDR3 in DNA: TGTGCCAGCAGCTTACAGGTCGTCGGAGAGACCCAGTACTTC. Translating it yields CASSLQVVGETQYF.